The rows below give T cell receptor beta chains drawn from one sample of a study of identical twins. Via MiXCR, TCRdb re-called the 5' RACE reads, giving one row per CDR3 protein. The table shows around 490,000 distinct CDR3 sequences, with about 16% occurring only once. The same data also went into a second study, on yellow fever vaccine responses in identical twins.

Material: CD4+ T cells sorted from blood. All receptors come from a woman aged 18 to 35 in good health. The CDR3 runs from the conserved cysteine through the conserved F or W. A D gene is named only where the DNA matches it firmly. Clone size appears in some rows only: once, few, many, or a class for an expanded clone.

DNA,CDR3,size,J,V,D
TGTGCCATCAGTGAGTCGGCCCTGCAGTACTTC,CAISESALQYF,.,TRBJ2-7,TRBV10-3,.
TGTGCCAGCAGTGATCGGTACGTTGTCCGCACAGATACGCAGTATTTT,CASSDRYVVRTDTQYF,.,TRBJ2-3,TRBV2,.
TGTGCCAGCAGAGCCGGGACTAGCGGGCAAGAGACCCAGTACTTC,CASRAGTSGQETQYF,few,TRBJ2-5,TRBV12-3/TRBV12-4,TRBD2
TGTGCCAGTCATGGGGGGACCGGGGAGCTGTTTTTT,CASHGGTGELFF,few,TRBJ2-2,TRBV12-3/TRBV12-4,.
TGTGCCAGCAGTTTATTAGGGGCTAGCGGTTACAATGAGCAGTTCTTC,CASSLLGASGYNEQFF,.,TRBJ2-1,TRBV28,TRBD2
TGTGCCATCAGTGACCCGGGACTAGCGGGTGGTTACGAGCAGTACTTC,CAISDPGLAGGYEQYF,.,TRBJ2-7,TRBV10-3,TRBD2
TGCGCCAGCAGCCAAGAACTAGCGGGGGTGGGTAAAAACATTCAGTACTTC,CASSQELAGVGKNIQYF,few,TRBJ2-4,TRBV4-1,TRBD2
TGCGCCAGCAGCCGGATCGGGACGGATGGCACCGGGGAGCTGTTTTTT,CASSRIGTDGTGELFF,few,TRBJ2-2,TRBV5-1,.
TGTGCCAGCAGTGAATTGGCGGGATTTAGGGATGAGCAGTTCTTC,CASSELAGFRDEQFF,few,TRBJ2-1,TRBV2,.
TGTGCCAGCGGAAAGGGGGAGACCCAGTACTTC,CASGKGETQYF,many,TRBJ2-5,TRBV7-8,.
TGTGCCAGCAGCCCCCGGGAAGAAAACACCGGGGAGCTGTTTTTT,CASSPREENTGELFF,.,TRBJ2-2,TRBV3-1,.
TGTGCCAGCAGTAAATCACCGGGACAACTCAATGAGCAGTTCTTC,CASSKSPGQLNEQFF,.,TRBJ2-1,TRBV12-3/TRBV12-4,.
TGTGCCATCAGTGTGGGACTAGCGGGGAACAATGAGCAGTTCTTC,CAISVGLAGNNEQFF,.,TRBJ2-1,TRBV10-3,TRBD2
TGTGCCAGCAGCCCACTCGGCGGGGTCATCTACAATGAGCAGTTCTTC,CASSPLGGVIYNEQFF,.,TRBJ2-1,TRBV9,.
TGTGCCAGCAGTTTTTTCGTGTTTAGGGACAACTTGAATCAGCCCCAGCATTTT,CASSFFVFRDNLNQPQHF,few,TRBJ1-5,TRBV28,.
TGTGCCAGCAGCTTAGGCGGGAGAGTTGAGCAGTTCTTC,CASSLGGRVEQFF,.,TRBJ2-1,TRBV7-3,TRBD2
TGCGCCAGCAGCTTGAGGGGCATCGACACAGATACGCAGTATTTT,CASSLRGIDTDTQYF,.,TRBJ2-3,TRBV5-1,.
TGTGCCAGCAGCTTCGGGACTACCATCATTGTACAAGAGACCCAGTACTTC,CASSFGTTIIVQETQYF,.,TRBJ2-5,TRBV7-9,TRBD2
TGTGCCAGCAGCCCCCTAGCGGGGTACAATGAGCAGTTCTTC,CASSPLAGYNEQFF,many,TRBJ2-1,TRBV11-2,TRBD2
TGTGCCAGCAGCTTTAGGAGCGGGGAAAAACTGTTTTTT,CASSFRSGEKLFF,.,TRBJ1-4,TRBV7-2,.
TGCAGTGCTAGCCGGGGAAAAGTAGATGAGCAGTTCTTC,CSASRGKVDEQFF,.,TRBJ2-1,TRBV20-1,.
TGTGCCAGCAGCTTAGCGCAACGGAACACCGGGGAGCTGTTTTTT,CASSLAQRNTGELFF,few,TRBJ2-2,TRBV7-6,.
TGTGCCAGCAGACAGACAGGTCCCTACGAGCAGTACTTC,CASRQTGPYEQYF,.,TRBJ2-7,TRBV28,.
TGCGCCAGCAGCTTGGGACAGGGGGCGAACACTGAAGCTTTCTTT,CASSLGQGANTEAFF,many,TRBJ1-1,TRBV5-1,TRBD1
TGTGCCACCAGTGACCCTCGGTCGGGGGGTCACAATGAGCAGTTCTTC,CATSDPRSGGHNEQFF,.,TRBJ2-1,TRBV24-1,TRBD2
TGTGCCAGCAGCTTGTACAGGGGGAACTATGGCTACACCTTC,CASSLYRGNYGYTF,many,TRBJ1-2,TRBV11-1,TRBD1
TGTGCCAGCAATACCAGGGGCCCGAGCTCCTACGAGCAGTACTTC,CASNTRGPSSYEQYF,few,TRBJ2-7,TRBV12-3/TRBV12-4,.
TGCGCCAGCAGCACAGGACAGACGAACACTGAAGCTTTCTTT,CASSTGQTNTEAFF,few,TRBJ1-1,TRBV5-1,.
TGCAGCGTTGCTCCCGGGAAAAACACAGATACGCAGTATTTT,CSVAPGKNTDTQYF,.,TRBJ2-3,TRBV29-1,.
TGTGCCAGCAGTCGGACTAGCGCAAACAATGAGCAGTTCTTC,CASSRTSANNEQFF,few,TRBJ2-1,TRBV6-1,TRBD2
TGTGCCAGCAGCCGGGGCGGCGGGGACAACTACGAGCAGTACTTC,CASSRGGGDNYEQYF,few,TRBJ2-7,TRBV3-1,.
TGTGCCAGCAGTGACAGGGCGGCAGATACGCAGTATTTT,CASSDRAADTQYF,.,TRBJ2-3,TRBV2,.
TGTGCCAGCAGCCAAGACGGGGCCCAGAGGAATGGCTACACCTTC,CASSQDGAQRNGYTF,few,TRBJ1-2,TRBV3-1,.
TGTGCCAGCAGCCTAGCAACTTCGGGTGAGCAGTTCTTC,CASSLATSGEQFF,.,TRBJ2-1,TRBV14,.
TGTGCCAGCAGCGACCTGGGGAACACTGAAGCTTTCTTT,CASSDLGNTEAFF,few,TRBJ1-1,TRBV3-1,.
TGTGCCAGCAGCCCCTTTCGGGGGGGCCACGAGACCCAGTACTTC,CASSPFRGGHETQYF,few,TRBJ2-5,TRBV11-2,TRBD2
TGCAGTATCCCCGGGACTAACAATGAGCAGTTCTTC,CSIPGTNNEQFF,few,TRBJ2-1,TRBV20-1,TRBD2
TGCAGTGTGATAGACCCAGGGATGGGGGGCTACACCTTC,CSVIDPGMGGYTF,.,TRBJ1-2,TRBV20-1,.
TGCAGTGCTAGAGATCGGGCAGGGGGTGGCTACACCTTC,CSARDRAGGGYTF,.,TRBJ1-2,TRBV20-1,TRBD1
TGTGCCAGCAACGACAGGGACAAAAACATTCAGTACTTC,CASNDRDKNIQYF,few,TRBJ2-4,TRBV6-1,TRBD1
TGTGCCAGCAGTTTCAGGGGGGGCAATCAGCCCCAGCATTTT,CASSFRGGNQPQHF,.,TRBJ1-5,TRBV12-3/TRBV12-4,TRBD1
TGTGCCAGCACCTCAACGGGGCTAGCGGGATCCTACGAGCAGTACTTC,CASTSTGLAGSYEQYF,.,TRBJ2-7,TRBV28,TRBD2
TGTGCCAGCAGCCAAGGGACTAGCGGGAGTGCCGAGCAGTACTTC,CASSQGTSGSAEQYF,few,TRBJ2-7,TRBV11-2,TRBD2
TGTGCCAGCAACCCTAACAGGGACACCGGGGAGCTGTTTTTT,CASNPNRDTGELFF,few,TRBJ2-2,TRBV2,.
TGTGCCAGCAGGGCCGGGACTAGCGGGACCAATGAGCAGTTCTTC,CASRAGTSGTNEQFF,few,TRBJ2-1,TRBV6-1,TRBD2
TGTGCCAGCAGTTTCAGACAAATTAACACTGAAGCTTTCTTT,CASSFRQINTEAFF,.,TRBJ1-1,TRBV6-5,.
TGCAGCGTTTCTGTACGGGCCTCCTACGAGCAGTACTTC,CSVSVRASYEQYF,few,TRBJ2-7,TRBV29-1,.
TGTGCCAGCAGTGTAATAAGCGGGGGCTCCCGGGGGGAGCAGTTCTTC,CASSVISGGSRGEQFF,few,TRBJ2-1,TRBV2,TRBD2
TGTGCCAGCAGCTTAAAGGAAAAAGTCCCCTACAATGAGCAGTTCTTC,CASSLKEKVPYNEQFF,.,TRBJ2-1,TRBV3-1,.
TGTGCCAGCAGCTTAATGGGAATTGGGACTGAAGCTTTCTTT,CASSLMGIGTEAFF,.,TRBJ1-1,TRBV7-9,.
TGCTGTGCTAGAGATTCAGGGGGCCGGAGGATCGGTGAGCAGTTCTTC,CCARDSGGRRIGEQFF,.,TRBJ2-1,TRBV20-1,TRBD1
TGTGCCAGCAGAGAAAATCAGGGGCTCGGGTACGAGCAGTACTTC,CASRENQGLGYEQYF,few,TRBJ2-7,TRBV6-1,.
TGTGCCACCTCGGACAGCTACGAGCAGTACTTC,CATSDSYEQYF,.,TRBJ2-7,TRBV24-1,.
TGTGCCAGCTCACCAATCGCCCCTGGGTACGAGCAGTACTTC,CASSPIAPGYEQYF,.,TRBJ2-7,TRBV18,.
TGCAGTGCTAGAGGGGGGACACTCAGACGCTATGAGCAGTTCTTC,CSARGGTLRRYEQFF,once,TRBJ2-1,TRBV20-1,.